This TCR beta chain appears in the sequencing data of a study of cytomegalovirus exposure and HLA in healthy donors. Points from the study as a whole: According to an earlier analysis, most TCR beta V segments yielded productive rearrangements about 90% or about 30% of the time. The study carried out a later analysis of TCR beta sequences. It associated roughly 17,000 of them with specific HLA alleles at a false discovery rate of 0.05. High specificity and sensitivity for cytomegalovirus status were reported for the classifier.

Donors were nominally healthy when sampled, though unrecorded immune exposures were likely. A word on this clone: Its cognate antigen is unknown.

V shed 3 bases and J shed 4 bases, with 18 bases lying between them. The CDR3 runs to 17 residues. Per the germline V gene, CDR1 is LNHDA and CDR2 is SQIVND (reference sequence). Primers for the PCR totalled 60 Vbeta and 13 Jbeta. Produced via immunoSEQ multiplex PCR; TCRdb's table is partial and in-frame only. The sample holds approximately 100,000 clones, approximately 73% seen once. This chain joins TRBV19 and TRBJ2-2; D might be TRBD2 (7 bases). Input material: PBMCs. This receptor was identified in a young woman in good health and CMV-seropositive. The CDR3 sequence is CASSILRGPRGTGELFF. CDR3 DNA: TGTGCCAGTAGTATCCTGCGGGGGCCCCGGGGCACCGGGGAGCTGTTTTTT. Full variable domain (missing parts from reference TRBV19 and TRBJ2-2): DGGITQSPKYLFRKEGQNVTLSCEQNLNHDAMYWYRQDPGQGLRLIYYSQIVNDFQKGDIAEGYSVSREKKESFPLTVTSAQKNPTAFYLCASSILRGPRGTGELFFGEGSRLTVL.